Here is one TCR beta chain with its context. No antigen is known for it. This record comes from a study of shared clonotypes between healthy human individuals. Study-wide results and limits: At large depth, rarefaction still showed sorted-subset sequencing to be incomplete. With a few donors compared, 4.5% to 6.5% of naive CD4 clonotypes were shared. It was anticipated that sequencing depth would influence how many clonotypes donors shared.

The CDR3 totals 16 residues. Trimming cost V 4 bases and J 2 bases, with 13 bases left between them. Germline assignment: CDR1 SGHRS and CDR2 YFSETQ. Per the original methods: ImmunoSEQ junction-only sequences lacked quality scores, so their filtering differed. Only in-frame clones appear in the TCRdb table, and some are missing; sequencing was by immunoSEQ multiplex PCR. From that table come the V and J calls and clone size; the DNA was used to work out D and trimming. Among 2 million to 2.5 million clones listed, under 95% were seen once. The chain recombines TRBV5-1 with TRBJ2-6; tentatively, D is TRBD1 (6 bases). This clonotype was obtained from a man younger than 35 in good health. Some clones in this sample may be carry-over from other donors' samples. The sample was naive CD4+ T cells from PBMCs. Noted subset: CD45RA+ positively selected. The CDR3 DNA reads TGCGCCAGCAGCCGGAACTGGGACACTGGGGCCAACGTCCTGACTTTC. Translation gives CASSRNWDTGANVLTF.